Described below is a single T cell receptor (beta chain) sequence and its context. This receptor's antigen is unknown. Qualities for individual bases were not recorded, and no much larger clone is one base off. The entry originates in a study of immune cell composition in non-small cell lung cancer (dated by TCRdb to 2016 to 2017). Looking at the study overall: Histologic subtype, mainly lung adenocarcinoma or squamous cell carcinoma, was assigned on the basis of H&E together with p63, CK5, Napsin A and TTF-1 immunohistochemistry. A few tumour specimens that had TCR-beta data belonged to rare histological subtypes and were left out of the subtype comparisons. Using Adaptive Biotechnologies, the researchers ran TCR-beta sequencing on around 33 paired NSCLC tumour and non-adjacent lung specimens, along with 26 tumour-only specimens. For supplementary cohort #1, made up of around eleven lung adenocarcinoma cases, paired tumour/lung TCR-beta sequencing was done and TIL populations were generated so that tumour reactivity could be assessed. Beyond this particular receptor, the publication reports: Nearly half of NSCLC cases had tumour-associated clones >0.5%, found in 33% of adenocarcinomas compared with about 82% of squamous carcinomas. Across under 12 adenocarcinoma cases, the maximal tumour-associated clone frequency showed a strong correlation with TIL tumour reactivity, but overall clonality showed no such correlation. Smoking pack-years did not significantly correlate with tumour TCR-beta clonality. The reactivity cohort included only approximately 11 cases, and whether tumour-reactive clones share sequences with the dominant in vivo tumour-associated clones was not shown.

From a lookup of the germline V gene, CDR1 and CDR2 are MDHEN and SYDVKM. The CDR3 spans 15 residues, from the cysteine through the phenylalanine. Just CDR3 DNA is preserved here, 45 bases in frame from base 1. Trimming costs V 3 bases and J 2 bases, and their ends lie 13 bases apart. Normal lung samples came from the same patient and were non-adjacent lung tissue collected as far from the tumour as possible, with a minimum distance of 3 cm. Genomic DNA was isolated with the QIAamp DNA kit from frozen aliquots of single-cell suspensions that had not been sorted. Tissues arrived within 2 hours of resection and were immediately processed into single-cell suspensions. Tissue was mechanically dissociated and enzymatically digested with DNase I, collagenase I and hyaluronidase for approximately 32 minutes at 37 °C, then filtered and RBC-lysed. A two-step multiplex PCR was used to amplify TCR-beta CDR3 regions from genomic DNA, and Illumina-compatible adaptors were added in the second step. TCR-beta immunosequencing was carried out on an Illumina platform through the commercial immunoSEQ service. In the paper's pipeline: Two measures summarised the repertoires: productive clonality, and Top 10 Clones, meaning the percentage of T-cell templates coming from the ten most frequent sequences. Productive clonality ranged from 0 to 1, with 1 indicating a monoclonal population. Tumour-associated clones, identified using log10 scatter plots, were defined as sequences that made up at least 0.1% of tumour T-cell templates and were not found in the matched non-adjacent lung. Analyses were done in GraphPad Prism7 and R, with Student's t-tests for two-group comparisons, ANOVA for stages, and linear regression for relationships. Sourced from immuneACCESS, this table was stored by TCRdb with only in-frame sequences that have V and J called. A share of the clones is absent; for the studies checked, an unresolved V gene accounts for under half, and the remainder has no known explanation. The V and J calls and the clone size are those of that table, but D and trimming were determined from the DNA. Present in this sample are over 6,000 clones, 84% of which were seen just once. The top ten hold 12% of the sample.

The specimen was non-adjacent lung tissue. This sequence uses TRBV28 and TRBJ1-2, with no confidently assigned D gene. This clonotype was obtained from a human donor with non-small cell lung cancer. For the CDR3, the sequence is CASSFRPLGNYGYTF. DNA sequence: TGTGCCAGCAGTTTCCGTCCCCTCGGCAACTATGGCTACACCTTC.